This is a list of T cell receptor beta chains from one sample in a study of CD8+ T cells in alopecia areata. The table came from immunoSEQ multiplex PCR; TCRdb's copy has only in-frame clones and leaves some out. Altogether more than 200,000 clones are present, approximately 72% being singletons, with the ten largest covering approximately 1.2%. Specimen: CD4+ T cells sorted from blood, collected around week 44, from a patient treated with tofacitinib. The source is a human donor with alopecia areata. Each CDR3 is given with its conserved first and last residue. D genes are given only for firm matches. Rows may omit the clone size; those that give it use once, few, many or a size class.

>TRBJ2-1|.|TRBV5-6|.
CASSLKDNEQFF
TGTGCCAGCAGCTTGAAGGACAATGAGCAGTTCTTC
>TRBJ2-7|.|TRBV4-2|TRBD2
CASSPTRGSYEQYF
TGTGCCAGCAGCCCTACGCGGGGGTCCTACGAGCAGTACTTC
>TRBJ1-1|.|TRBV5-8|.
CASSFPEAFF
TGTGCCAGCAGCTTTCCTGAAGCTTTCTTT
>TRBJ1-4|few|TRBV14|.
CASSLGFREKLFF
TGTGCCAGCAGCCTGGGGTTTCGTGAAAAACTGTTTTTT
>TRBJ2-3|.|TRBV6-5|.
CASSSSLSTQYF
TGTGCCAGCAGTTCCTCCCTGTCGACGCAGTATTTT
>TRBJ2-1|.|TRBV7-6|.
CASSDPGTPGNEQFF
TGTGCCAGCAGCGACCCCGGGACCCCCGGCAATGAGCAGTTCTTC
>TRBJ1-5|.|TRBV7-6|TRBD1
CASSLGQGSNQPQHF
TGTGCCAGCAGCTTGGGACAGGGAAGCAATCAGCCCCAGCATTTT
>TRBJ2-1|.|TRBV29-1|TRBD1
CSMGQLLNEQFF
TGCAGTATGGGACAGTTACTTAATGAGCAGTTCTTC
>TRBJ2-1|.|TRBV29-1|TRBD2
CSVEGGDSYNEQFF
TGCAGCGTCGAGGGAGGGGATTCCTACAATGAGCAGTTCTTC
>TRBJ2-7|.|TRBV7-3|.
CASSLPGLEQYF
TGTGCCAGCAGCTTACCAGGGCTCGAGCAGTACTTC
>TRBJ2-2|.|TRBV14|TRBD1
CASSQVTGAGELFF
TGTGCCAGCAGCCAAGTTACAGGGGCCGGGGAGCTGTTTTTT
>TRBJ1-2|.|TRBV29-1|TRBD1
CSLRQGDYGYTF
TGCAGCTTAAGACAGGGGGACTATGGCTACACCTTC
>TRBJ2-5|few|TRBV5-4|TRBD2
CASSSSGGETQYF
TGTGCCAGCAGTTCCAGCGGGGGAGAGACCCAGTACTTC
>TRBJ1-1|.|TRBV29-1|.
CSVETGRGFTEAFF
TGCAGCGTTGAAACCGGGAGAGGGTTCACTGAAGCTTTCTTT
>TRBJ1-1|.|TRBV6-5|.
CASSTTVNTEAFF
TGTGCCAGCAGTACCACGGTGAACACTGAAGCTTTCTTT
>TRBJ2-5|.|TRBV2|.
CASINPETQYF
TGTGCCAGCATAAATCCAGAGACCCAGTACTTC
>TRBJ1-1|few|TRBV6-5|.
CASKREDWAFF
TGTGCCAGCAAAAGGGAGGATTGGGCTTTCTTT
>TRBJ1-1|.|TRBV11-3|.
CASSPILMNTEAFF
TGTGCCAGCAGCCCAATTTTAATGAACACTGAAGCTTTCTTT
>TRBJ1-1|.|TRBV7-6|.
CASSSHPNTEAFF
TGTGCCAGCAGCTCACACCCGAACACTGAAGCTTTCTTT
>TRBJ2-1|.|TRBV19|.
CASSLALTSGKYNEQFF
TGTGCCAGTAGCTTAGCCCTCACTAGTGGAAAGTACAATGAGCAGTTCTTC
>TRBJ1-1|.|TRBV29-1|.
CSVEVPQGSTEAFF
TGCAGCGTTGAAGTCCCACAGGGCTCCACTGAAGCTTTCTTT
>TRBJ2-5|.|TRBV11-1|.
CASSFGSQETQYF
TGTGCCAGCAGCTTTGGTAGCCAAGAGACCCAGTACTTC
>TRBJ2-3|.|TRBV30|.
CAWSVLWDTQYF
TGTGCCTGGAGTGTACTATGGGATACGCAGTATTTT
>TRBJ2-7|.|TRBV11-1|.
CASSLIDSLYEQYF
TGTGCCAGCAGCTTAATAGACAGCCTATACGAGCAGTACTTC